Below, 17 T cell receptor beta chains from the same sample are listed, as sequenced in a study of T cells in women clearing cervical HPV infection. The data were produced by immunoSEQ multiplex PCR, yet TCRdb's version contains in-frame clones alone and is incomplete. In total, the table holds 40,000 or so clones. Sequencing was done on a sample of blood buffy coat. These receptors originate from a woman between 18 and 75 years old with a cervical HPV16 infection that either progressed to CIN3+ or cleared (not recorded which).

Comments on this clone: The read ends 3 residues before the CDR3 terminus; that terminus is restored from the germline J gene. V and J are TRBV18 and TRBJ1-4; D may be TRBD1 (5 bases). V was shortened by 5 bases and J by 2 bases, with 12 bases between the two germline ends. This CDR3 is 15 amino acids long. CDR1 and CDR2 from the germline V gene are KGHSH and LQKENI. CDR3 DNA (partial): TGTGCCAGCTCAGCCCAGGGTACTACTAATGAAAAA. Translation gives CASSAQGTTNEK. The full CDR3 protein reads CASSAQGTTNEKLFF.

Turning to this clone: The DNA ends 3 residues before the CDR3 does, and the rest of the CDR3 is filled in from the germline J gene. The V call is TRBV19, the J call TRBJ2-3; 12 bases map to TRBD2. CDR3 size: 14 residues. The V gene's germline CDR1 is LNHDA and CDR2 SQIVND (reference sequence). The part of the CDR3 DNA that was read is TGTGCCAGTAGTTCTAGCGGGAGGGTAGAGACG. Translated, it gives CASSSSGRVET. The entire CDR3 protein reads CASSSSGRVETQYF.

Comments on this clone: The read is 3 residues too short to cover the CDR3 end, so that end is filled in from the germline J gene. The chain has TRBV7-6 and TRBJ2-1; D unresolved. Germline CDR1 and CDR2: SGHVS and FNYEAQ. V gave up 1 base and J gave up 6 bases, with 4 bases separating them. The CDR3 runs to 12 residues. CDR3 bases read: TGTGCCAGCAGCTTAGGGGCCAATGAG. Translated, it gives CASSLGANE. The whole CDR3 protein is CASSLGANEQFF.

Of note for this clone: Coverage ceases 3 residues before the CDR3 finishes, and the germline J gene fills in the end. The chain carries TRBV30 and TRBJ1-1; 10 bases fit TRBD1. J lost 7 bases, V lost 4 bases, and 9 bases had no gene match. The CDR3 runs to 14 residues. Germline CDR1 and CDR2: GTSNPN and SVGIG (reference sequence). CDR3 protein: CAWTTGGQGIEAFF. The sequenced CDR3 bases are TGTGCCTGGACCACGGGGGGACAGGGGATTGAA.

Remarks on this clone: The sequence runs out 3 residues before the end of the CDR3; the remainder is reconstructed from the germline J gene. This chain joins TRBV2 and TRBJ1-1, with TRBD1 matching over 8 bases. CDR3 length equals 15 residues. From germline, CDR1 is SNHLY and CDR2 FYNNEI. J was trimmed by 5 bases and V by 1 base; bases with no gene match: 6. The CDR3 bases that were read are TGTGCCAGCAGTGAAGTACAGGGGGTGATGACTGAA. It yields the protein CASSEVQGVMTE. In full, the CDR3 reads CASSEVQGVMTEAFF.

To note about this clone: Read sequence stops 3 residues before the CDR3 end, and the germline J gene provides the missing end. The chain employs TRBV4-1 and TRBJ1-2, with D perhaps TRBD1 (5 bases). Trimming left V 4 bases short and J 4 bases short, with 22 bases between. Germline loops: CDR1 MGHRA, CDR2 YSYEKL. The CDR3 length is 17 residues. The part of the CDR3 DNA that was read is TGCGCCAGCAGCCCAAATGGGAACAGGCACAACTCCTATGGC. Amino acids: CASSPNGNRHNSYG. In full, the CDR3 reads CASSPNGNRHNSYGYTF.

Concerning this clone itself: From the germline J gene comes the end of the CDR3, since the read stops 3 residues before it. The genes are TRBV20-1 and TRBJ2-1, with 10 bases fitting TRBD2. Losses at the gene ends were 2 bases for V and 5 bases for J; bases not matched to a gene: 6. The germline V gene encodes CDR1 DFQATT and CDR2 SNEGSKA (reference sequence). The CDR3 contains 15 residues. The covered CDR3 bases are TGCAGTGCTAGATTCCGGACTAGCGGCCACAATGAG. Its protein is CSARFRTSGHNE. The whole CDR3 protein is CSARFRTSGHNEQFF.

Here the CDR3 reads CASSRDRANTGELFF. The sequenced CDR3 bases are TGTGCCAGCAGCAGAGACAGGGCGAACACCGGGGAG. The chain joins TRBV7-9 to TRBJ2-2, with 7 bases aligning to TRBD1. The read ends 3 residues before the CDR3 terminus; that terminus is restored from the germline J gene. The CDR3 is 15 residues long. CDR1 SEHNR and CDR2 FQNEAQ come from the germline V gene (reference sequence). V lost 5 bases and J lost 0; bases outside the gene matches: 3.

Worth noting for this clone: The read finishes 3 residues shy of the CDR3 end, and the germline J gene is used to complete it. This sequence joins TRBV2 and TRBJ2-5; a weak D match, TRBD2 (6 bases). Germline CDR1 reads SNHLY; CDR2 reads FYNNEI. This CDR3 comprises 18 residues. Trimming stripped 2 bases from V and 0 bases from J, with 19 bases between. The covered CDR3 bases are TGTGCCAGCAGTGAAAACCGGGGAGCGGGCCGGTACCAAGAGACC. Translation gives CASSENRGAGRYQET. The entire CDR3 reads CASSENRGAGRYQETQYF.

As to this clone: The missing CDR3 end, 3 residues past where the read stops, is filled in from the germline J gene. The chain employs TRBV5-1 and TRBJ1-6, with 9 bases that match TRBD1. Germline values: CDR1 SGHRS, CDR2 YFSETQ. Trimming cost V 4 bases and J 8 bases; bases outside gene matches: 10. This CDR3 is built from 16 residues. The part of the CDR3 DNA that was read is TGCGCCAGCAGCCTAGCCGGGACAGGGTGGCATTCACCC. Protein product: CASSLAGTGWHSP. From start to end, the CDR3 is CASSLAGTGWHSPLHF.

Note on this clone: The CDR3 goes on 3 residues after the read ends, and that part is filled in from the germline J gene. The V gene is TRBV2, the J gene TRBJ2-7; D unclear. CDR1 and CDR2 from the germline V gene are SNHLY and FYNNEI. Trimming took off 8 bases at V and 2 bases at J, with 10 bases between the two ends. The CDR3 totals 12 residues. Here the CDR3 reads CASGQWTYEQYF. The DNA read from the CDR3 is TGTGCCAGCGGGCAGTGGACCTACGAG.

As to this clone: Read data end 3 residues before the CDR3 end; the end is taken from the germline J gene. The chain combines TRBV20-1 with TRBJ1-1; unclear D gene. The CDR3 loop spans 13 amino acids. The V gene's germline CDR1 is DFQATT and CDR2 SNEGSKA (reference sequence). The germline V and J ends were trimmed by 0 bases and 6 bases, with 11 bases remaining between them. CDR3 DNA (partial): TGCAGTGCTAGAGATTCAGGAACTCCTGAA. It specifies CSARDSGTPE. The whole CDR3 sequence reads CSARDSGTPEAFF.

This CDR3 reads CASKRQDDTEAFF. The sequenced part of the CDR3 DNA is TGTGCCTCTAAAAGACAGGATGACACTGAA. This chain uses TRBV30 with TRBJ1-1, with D maybe TRBD1 (6 bases). The read falls 3 residues short of the CDR3 end, and the missing part is taken from the germline J gene. V lost 7 bases, J lost 3 bases, and 15 bases lay in between. The CDR3 is 13 amino acids. Germline CDR1 reads GTSNPN; CDR2 reads SVGIG (reference sequence).

Remarks on this clone: The CDR3 extends 3 residues past the end of the read, so its final part is completed from the germline J gene. The rearrangement links TRBV2 to TRBJ1-1; D uncertain. Germline V gives CDR1 SNHLY, CDR2 FYNNEI. The CDR3 contains 17 residues. The sequenced CDR3 bases are TGTGCCAGCAGTGAGTCCCACGGAGCTCCCCTCACAGATACG. Amino acid sequence: CASSESHGAPLTDT. The CDR3 reads in full as CASSESHGAPLTDTAFF.

On this clone: The DNA ends 3 residues before the CDR3 does, and the rest of the CDR3 is filled in from the germline J gene. The chain joins TRBV29-1 to TRBJ1-2; D is possibly TRBD1 (5 bases). The V gene's germline CDR1 is SQVTM and CDR2 ANQGSEA. Between the trimmed V and J ends, which lost 6 bases and 0 bases, there was a span of 11 bases. This CDR3 contains 13 residues. The CDR3 DNA, read in part, is TGCAGCGTCGTTGGACAATCTAACTATGGC. This encodes CSVVGQSNYG. The entire CDR3 sequence reads CSVVGQSNYGYTF.

CDR3 bases read: TGCGCCAGCAGACCTCTGACAGGTGCTAACTATGGC. Protein product: CASRPLTGANYG. The CDR3 in full is CASRPLTGANYGYTF. The J gene is TRBJ1-2, the V gene TRBV5-1, with a weak D call TRBD1 (6 bases). The CDR3 end lies 3 residues beyond the end of the read and is filled in from the germline J gene. CDR1 and CDR2 from the germline V gene are SGHRS and YFSETQ. V was clipped by 5 bases and J by 0 bases, with 14 bases between them. The CDR3 is 15 amino acids.

Of note for this clone: The read falls 3 residues short of the CDR3 end, and the missing part is taken from the germline J gene. The rearrangement joins TRBV6-1 to TRBJ2-7; 8 bases are a match to TRBD1. The trim removed 2 bases at V and 2 bases at J, leaving 5 bases unmatched. CDR1 and CDR2 from the germline V gene are MNHNS and SASEGT. This CDR3 has 15 amino acids. This CDR3 reads CASSEMGQATYEQYF. The DNA read from the CDR3 is TGTGCCAGCAGTGAAATGGGACAGGCAACCTACGAG.